This T cell receptor beta chain was observed in a study of blood T cell repertoires in COVID-19. Looking at the study overall: Collection of acute and convalescent COVID-19 samples took place in the United States, Italy and Spain. Sources were T cells, B-cell-depleted T cells, or PBMCs; the material itself was cDNA or gDNA.

Sequenced by immunoSEQ multiplex PCR; TCRdb stores in-frame clones only, minus some. Here the sample spans 110,000 to 150,000 clones, over 70% being singletons. The germline V and J ends were trimmed by 3 bases and 0 bases, with 14 bases remaining between them. The CDR3 is 16 amino acids. Germline CDR1 SGHDT, CDR2 YYEEEE. The clonotype was recovered from a man in his 70s who had recovered from COVID-19. V gene TRBV5-6 combines with J gene TRBJ2-3; weak D call: TRBD1 (6 bases). The specimen was peripheral blood. CDR3 region: CASSYRDIPSTDTQYF. The CDR3 coding sequence is TGTGCCAGCAGCTACCGGGACATACCAAGCACAGATACGCAGTATTTT.